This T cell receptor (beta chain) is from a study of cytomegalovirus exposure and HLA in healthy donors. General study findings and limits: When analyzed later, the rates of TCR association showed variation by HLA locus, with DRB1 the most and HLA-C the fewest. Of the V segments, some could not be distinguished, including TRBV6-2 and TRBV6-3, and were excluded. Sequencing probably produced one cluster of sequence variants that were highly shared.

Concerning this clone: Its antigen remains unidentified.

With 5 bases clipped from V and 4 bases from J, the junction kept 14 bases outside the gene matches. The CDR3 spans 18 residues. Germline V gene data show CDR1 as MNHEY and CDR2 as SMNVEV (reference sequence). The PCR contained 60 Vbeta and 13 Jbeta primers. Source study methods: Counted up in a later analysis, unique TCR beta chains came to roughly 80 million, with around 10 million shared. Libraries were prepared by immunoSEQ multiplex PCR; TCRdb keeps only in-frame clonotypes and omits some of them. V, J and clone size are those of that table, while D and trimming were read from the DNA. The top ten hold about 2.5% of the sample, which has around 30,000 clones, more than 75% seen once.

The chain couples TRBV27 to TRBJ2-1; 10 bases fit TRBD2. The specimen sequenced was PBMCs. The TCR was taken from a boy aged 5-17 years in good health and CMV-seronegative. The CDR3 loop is CASSLFSGGPPIYNEQFF. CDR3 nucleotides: TGTGCCAGCAGTCTCTTTAGCGGGGGGCCGCCTATATACAATGAGCAGTTCTTC.